One and the same sample provided the 17 T cell receptor beta chains below, sequenced in a study of CD8 T cells in ankylosing spondylitis. TCRdb re-derived calls from the 5' RACE reads in MiXCR, one entry per CDR3 protein. Among some 140,000 distinct CDR3 sequences listed, 8% to 9% were seen once. The source material was synovial fluid, either unsorted or a sorted T cell fraction (not recorded which). These receptors were collected from a male donor with ankylosing spondylitis.

The chain uses TRBV14 and TRBJ1-2; 8 positions agree with TRBD1. Germline V lookup: CDR1 SGHDN, CDR2 FVKESK. The CDR3 extends over 14 amino acids. V trimming: 4 bases; J trimming: 4 bases; junction bases outside the gene matches: 5. The CDR3 nucleotides read TGTGCCAGCAGCCCGGGACAGGACCTCTATGGCTACACCTTC. Protein product: CASSPGQDLYGYTF.

The chain is built from TRBV18 and TRBJ1-2; tentatively, D is TRBD1 (6 bases). The germline CDR1 and CDR2 sequences are KGHSH and LQKENI. V lost 2 bases and J lost 3, with 10 bases in between. The CDR3 totals 14 residues. CDR3 DNA sequence: TGTGCCAGCTCACCAACCAGGGGATACTATGGCTACACCTTC. Translation gives CASSPTRGYYGYTF.

This clonotype came up a few times. The chain is built from TRBV27 and TRBJ2-7; TRBD1 agrees at 8 bases. The junction had 10 bases not matched to a gene; V was cut back by 6 bases and J by 0 bases. The CDR3 spans 16 residues. In germline, CDR1 is MNHEY, CDR2 SMNVEV (reference sequence). The CDR3 region has the DNA TGTGCCAGCAGCTCAATCAGGACAGGGATCTCCTACGAGCAGTACTTC. Residues: CASSSIRTGISYEQYF.

This clonotype was observed a few times. The chain has TRBV24-1 and TRBJ2-6; the D gene is possibly TRBD1 (5 bases). This CDR3 has 15 amino acids. Trimming cost V 11 bases and J 4 bases, with 17 bases left between them. Germline V CDR1 and CDR2: KGHDR, SFDVKD. The CDR3 protein is CAIGSTGPGANVLTF. The CDR3 DNA sequence: TGTGCCATCGGGTCCACAGGTCCCGGGGCCAACGTCCTGACTTTC.

This rearrangement joins TRBV10-3 to TRBJ1-2, with 8 nucleotides matching TRBD1. The CDR3 spans 13 residues. The V gene's germline CDR1 is ENHRY and CDR2 SYGVKD. V shed 5 bases, J shed 3 bases, and the junction held 2 bases outside the gene matches. This chain's CDR3 is CAISQQGDYGYTF. The CDR3 DNA sequence: TGTGCCATCAGTCAACAGGGGGACTATGGCTACACCTTC.

The table lists this clonotype with many counts. The genes are TRBV18 and TRBJ1-2; 7 bases fit TRBD1. The J segment lost 0 bases and the V segment lost 6 bases, leaving 7 bases of the junction unmatched. The V gene's germline CDR1 is KGHSH and CDR2 LQKENI. CDR3 length equals 15 residues. CDR3 sequence reads: CASSPPDRPNYGYTF. The CDR3 DNA follows: TGTGCCAGCTCGCCCCCGGACAGGCCTAACTATGGCTACACCTTC.

This clonotype was found many times. J is TRBJ1-6 and V is TRBV7-2; D possibly corresponds to TRBD1 (6 bases). This CDR3 region has 14 residues. Per germline, CDR1 SGHTA and CDR2 FQGNSA. V dropped 2 bases and J dropped 6 bases, with 8 bases sitting between them. CDR3 amino acids: CASSLTGFNSPLHF. The CDR3 DNA follows: TGTGCCAGCAGCTTAACAGGGTTTAATTCACCCCTCCACTTT. Variable domain in full (rest from reference TRBV7-2 and TRBJ1-6): GAGVSQSPSNKVTEKGKDVELRCDPISGHTALYWYRQSLGQGLEFLIYFQGNSAPDKSGLPSDRFSAERTGGSVSTLTIQRTQQEDSAVYLCASSLTGFNSPLHFGNGTRLTVT.

This clonotype was counted ten times or more. The rearrangement links TRBV7-2 to TRBJ2-1; TRBD1 or TRBD2 may be the D gene (5 bases each). The CDR3 length is 15 residues. V lost 10 bases and J 1 base, leaving 17 bases between the germline ends. CDR1 and CDR2 from the germline V gene are SGHTA and FQGNSA. This chain's CDR3 is CATRAGEGSYNEQFF. For the CDR3, the DNA is TGTGCCACCAGGGCAGGAGAGGGTTCCTACAATGAGCAGTTCTTC.

Within the sample, this clonotype is medium-sized. The chain combines TRBV5-1 with TRBJ2-2; the D is unclear. This CDR3 has 14 amino acids. CDR1 is SGHRS, CDR2 YFSETQ, per germline. V gave up 2 bases and J gave up 1 base, with 6 bases separating them. The CDR3 sequence is CASSLFGNTGELFF. DNA for the CDR3: TGCGCCAGCAGCTTATTTGGGAACACCGGGGAGCTGTTTTTT. Supplemented by reference TRBV5-1 and TRBJ2-2, the full variable domain reads KAGVTQTPRYLIKTRGQQVTLSCSPISGHRSVSWYQQTPGQGLQFLFEYFSETQRNKGNFPGRFSGRQFSNSRSEMNVSTLELGDSALYLCASSLFGNTGELFFGEGSRLTVL.

V gene TRBV2 combines with J gene TRBJ1-6; 7 bases are shared with TRBD1. Unmatched junction bases numbered 4, after V lost 3 bases and J lost 8 bases. The V gene's germline CDR1 is SNHLY and CDR2 FYNNEI. CDR3 length: 14 residues. The CDR3: CASSEVRGYSPLHF. The CDR3 DNA reads as TGTGCCAGCAGTGAGGTCAGGGGGTATTCACCCCTCCACTTT.

This clonotype has at least ten counts. The chain uses TRBV29-1 and TRBJ2-7, with 8 positions matching TRBD1. The CDR3 has 13 amino acids. The J segment lost 4 bases and the V segment lost 7 bases, leaving 9 bases of the junction unmatched. The germline CDR1 and CDR2 sequences are SQVTM and ANQGSEA. The DNA for the CDR3 is TGCAGCGCCGGACAGGGAATCGTTTACGAGCAGTACTTC. Translation: CSAGQGIVYEQYF.

The CDR3 bases are TGTGCCAGCAGCCCCTCCGCGAGCGGGAGTTCGCAGTATTTT. This encodes CASSPSASGSSQYF. This chain uses TRBV11-3 with TRBJ2-3; 8 bases agree with TRBD2. Trimming took 5 bases from V and 10 from J; bases not matched to a gene: 11. The CDR3 is 14 residues long. Per the germline V gene, CDR1 is SGHNT and CDR2 is YENEEA.

The V gene is TRBV11-3, the J gene TRBJ2-3, with D possibly being TRBD2 (5 bases). V gave up 1 base and J gave up 2 bases, with 10 bases separating them. The CDR3 consists of 15 residues. From germline, CDR1 is SGHNT and CDR2 YENEEA. The CDR3 is CASSLGVGDTDTQYF. CDR3 bases: TGTGCCAGCAGCTTAGGGGTCGGGGACACAGATACGCAGTATTTT.

This clonotype was seen many times. The chain has TRBV20-1 and TRBJ1-4; no clear D gene. V was cut by 0 bases and J by 7 bases, with 12 bases left in between. Looked up from germline, CDR1 is DFQATT and CDR2 is SNEGSKA (reference sequence). This CDR3 has 14 residues. CDR3 in DNA: TGCAGTGCTAGAGATGGTGGGAGGAGTGAAAAACTGTTTTTT. It specifies CSARDGGRSEKLFF.

This clonotype was seen a few times. The genes are TRBV7-8 and TRBJ2-1, with TRBD1 identical over 8 bases. CDR3 length: 14 amino acids. The V gene's germline CDR1 is SGHVS and CDR2 FQNEAQ. After removal of 6 bases from V and 9 bases from J, the junction contained 10 bases not matched to a gene. The CDR3 region is CASRPATGAGEQFF. The CDR3, as DNA: TGTGCCAGCAGACCCGCGACAGGGGCAGGTGAGCAGTTCTTC. The variable domain in full, completed from reference TRBV7-8 and TRBJ2-1, reads GAGVSQSPRYKVAKRGQDVALRCDPISGHVSLFWYQQALGQGPEFLTYFQNEAQLDKSGLPSDRFFAERPEGSVSTLKIQRTQQEDSAVYLCASRPATGAGEQFFGPGTRLTVL.

This clonotype appeared a few times. V gene TRBV20-1 combines with J gene TRBJ1-1, with D unclear. The CDR3 is 12 amino acids. The V and J ends lost 3 bases and 7 bases respectively, with 12 bases between them. Germline CDR1 reads DFQATT; CDR2 reads SNEGSKA (reference sequence). The CDR3 DNA reads as TGCAGTGCTAGCCGAGGGCAAATTGAAGCTTTCTTT. Translation gives CSASRGQIEAFF.

The chain is built from TRBV5-5 and TRBJ1-4, with D unresolved. V shed 1 base and J shed 11 bases, with 15 bases lying between them. Germline V lookup: CDR1 SGHKS, CDR2 YYEKEE (reference sequence). This CDR3 contains 14 residues. The CDR3 region has the DNA TGTGCCAGCAGCTTGCAAGGCTCCGGGGAGAAACTGTTTTTT. Its protein is CASSLQGSGEKLFF.